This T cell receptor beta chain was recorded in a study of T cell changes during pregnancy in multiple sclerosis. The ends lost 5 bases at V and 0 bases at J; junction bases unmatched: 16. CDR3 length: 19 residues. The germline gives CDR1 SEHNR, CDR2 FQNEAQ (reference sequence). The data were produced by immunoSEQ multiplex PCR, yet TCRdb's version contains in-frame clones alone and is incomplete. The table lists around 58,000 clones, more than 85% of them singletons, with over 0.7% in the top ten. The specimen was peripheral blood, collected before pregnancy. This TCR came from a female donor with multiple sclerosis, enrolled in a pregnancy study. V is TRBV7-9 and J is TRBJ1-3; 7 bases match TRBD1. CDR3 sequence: CASSPREEQGRLSGNTIYF. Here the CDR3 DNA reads TGTGCCAGCAGCCCGAGAGAAGAACAGGGGAGGCTCTCTGGAAACACCATATATTTT.